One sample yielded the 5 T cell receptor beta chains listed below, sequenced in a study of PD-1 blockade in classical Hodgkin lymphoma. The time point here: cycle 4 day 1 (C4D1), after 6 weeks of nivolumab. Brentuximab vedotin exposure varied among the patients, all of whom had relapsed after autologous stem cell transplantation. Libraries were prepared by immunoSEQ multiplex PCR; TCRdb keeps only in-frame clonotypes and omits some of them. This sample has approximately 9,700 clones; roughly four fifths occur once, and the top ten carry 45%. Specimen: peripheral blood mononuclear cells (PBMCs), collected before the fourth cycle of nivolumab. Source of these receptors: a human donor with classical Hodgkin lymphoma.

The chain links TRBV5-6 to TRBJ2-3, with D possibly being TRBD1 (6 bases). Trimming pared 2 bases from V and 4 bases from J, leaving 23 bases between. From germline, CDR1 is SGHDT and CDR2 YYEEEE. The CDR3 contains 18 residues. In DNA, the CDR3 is TGTGCCAGCAGCTTACTTCAGGGACACCCGAGGGGTTCAGATACGCAGTATTTT. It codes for CASSLLQGHPRGSDTQYF.

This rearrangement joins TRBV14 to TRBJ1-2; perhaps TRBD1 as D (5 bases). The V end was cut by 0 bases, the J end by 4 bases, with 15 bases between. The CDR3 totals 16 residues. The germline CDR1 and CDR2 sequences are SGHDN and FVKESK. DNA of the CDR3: TGTGCCAGCAGCCAAGACCCGGTCGGGGGTGTCTATGGCTACACCTTC. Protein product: CASSQDPVGGVYGYTF.

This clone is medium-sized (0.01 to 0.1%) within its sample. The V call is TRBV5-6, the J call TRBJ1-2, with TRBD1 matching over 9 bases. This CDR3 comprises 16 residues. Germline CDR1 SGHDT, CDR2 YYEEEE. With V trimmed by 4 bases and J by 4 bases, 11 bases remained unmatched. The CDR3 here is CASSPGQGWSGYGYTF. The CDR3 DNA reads TGTGCCAGCAGCCCAGGACAGGGGTGGAGTGGCTATGGCTACACCTTC.

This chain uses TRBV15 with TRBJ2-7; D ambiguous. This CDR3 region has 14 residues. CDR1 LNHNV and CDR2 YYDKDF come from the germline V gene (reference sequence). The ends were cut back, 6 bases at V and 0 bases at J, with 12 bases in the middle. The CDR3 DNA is TGTGCCACCAGAAGCCATGCGAGCTCCTACGAGCAGTACTTC. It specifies CATRSHASSYEQYF.

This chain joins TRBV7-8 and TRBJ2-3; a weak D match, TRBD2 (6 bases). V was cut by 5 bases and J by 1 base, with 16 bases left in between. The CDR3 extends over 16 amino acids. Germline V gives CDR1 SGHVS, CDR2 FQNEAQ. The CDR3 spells CASSETAGGGTDTQYF. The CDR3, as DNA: TGTGCCAGCAGCGAGACTGCGGGCGGGGGCACAGATACGCAGTATTTT.